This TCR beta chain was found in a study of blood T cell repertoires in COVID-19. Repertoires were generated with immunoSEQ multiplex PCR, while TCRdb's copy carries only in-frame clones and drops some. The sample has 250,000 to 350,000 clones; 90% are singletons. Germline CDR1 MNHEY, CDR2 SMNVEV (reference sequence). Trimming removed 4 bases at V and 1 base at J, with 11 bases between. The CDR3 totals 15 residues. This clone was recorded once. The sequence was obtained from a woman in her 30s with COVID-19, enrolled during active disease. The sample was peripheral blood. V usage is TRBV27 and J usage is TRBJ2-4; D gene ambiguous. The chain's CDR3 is CASSSPLRAKNIQYF. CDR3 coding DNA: TGTGCCAGCAGTTCTCCCCTCCGGGCCAAAAACATTCAGTACTTC.